These 15 T cell receptor beta chains were all obtained from the same sample, sequenced in a study of blood T cell repertoires in COVID-19. Sequenced by immunoSEQ multiplex PCR; TCRdb stores in-frame clones only, minus some. The sample consists of 150,000 to 180,000 clones, roughly 80% of them appearing once. The sample taken for sequencing was peripheral blood. Receptor source: a man older than 75 with acute or convalescent COVID-19.

The chain employs TRBV19 and TRBJ1-2; unclear D gene. Germline V gene sequence: CDR1 LNHDA, CDR2 SQIVND (reference sequence). CDR3 length: 15 amino acids. V gave up 0 bases and J gave up 8 bases, with 16 bases separating them. CDR3 sequence: CASSIDHRRSYGYTF. For the CDR3, the DNA is TGTGCCAGTAGTATAGATCACAGAAGGTCCTACGGCTACACCTTC.

The rearrangement uses TRBV25-1 and TRBJ1-2; tentative D call: TRBD1 (5 bases). CDR1 and CDR2 from the germline V gene are MGHDK and SYGVNS. Trimming cost V 0 bases and J 0 bases, with 17 bases left between them. This CDR3 region has 18 residues. As DNA, the CDR3 is TGTGCCAGCAGTGAATACCCCGGGGGAGGGGCATCTAACTATGGCTACACCTTC. The encoded protein is CASSEYPGGGASNYGYTF.

This clone was detected only a few times. The chain carries TRBV3-1 (or the pseudogene TRBV3-2) and TRBJ2-3, with 8 bases lining up with TRBD2. CDR3 length: 16 residues. The germline gives CDR1 LGHDT, CDR2 YNNKEL (reference sequence). With 0 bases clipped from V and 6 bases from J, the junction kept 8 bases outside the gene matches. The CDR3 reads CASSQELAGGGDTQYF. The CDR3 region has the DNA TGTGCCAGCAGCCAAGAGCTGGCGGGGGGAGGGGATACGCAGTATTTT.

A few counts support this clone. The same CDR3 arises from other DNA sequences in this sample as well. The chain has TRBV5-1 and TRBJ2-6; TRBD2 might be the D (5 bases). The CDR3 has 16 residues. Germline CDR1 and CDR2: SGHRS and YFSETQ. The V and J ends lost 0 bases and 0 bases respectively, with 7 bases between them. CDR3 sequence: CASSLAAGSGANVLTF. The CDR3, as DNA: TGCGCCAGCAGCTTGGCCGCGGGCTCTGGGGCCAACGTCCTGACTTTC.

V usage is TRBV19 and J usage is TRBJ1-5; the match to TRBD1 covers 9 bases. Germline CDR1 reads LNHDA; CDR2 reads SQIVND (reference sequence). The CDR3 is 16 residues long. The J segment lost 1 base and the V segment lost 6 bases, leaving 7 bases of the junction unmatched. The DNA of the CDR3 is TGTGCCAGTAGCCCGGGGACAGGGCAGAGCAATCAGCCCCAGCATTTT. As protein: CASSPGTGQSNQPQHF.

V is TRBV11-2 and J is TRBJ1-5, with no clear D. The CDR3 has 14 amino acids. V was shortened by 2 bases and J by 5 bases, with 10 bases between the two germline ends. The germline CDR1 and CDR2 sequences are SGHAT and FQNNGV. The CDR3 protein is CASSLTEWDQPQHF. The DNA of the CDR3 is TGTGCCAGCAGCTTAACGGAGTGGGATCAGCCCCAGCATTTT. Combining the CDR3 with reference TRBV11-2 and TRBJ1-5 gives the whole variable domain EAGVAQSPRYKIIEKRQSVAFWCNPISGHATLYWYQQILGQGPKLLIQFQNNGVVDDSQLPKDRFSAERLKGVDSTLKIQPAKLEDSAVYLCASSLTEWDQPQHFGDGTRLSIL.

The rearrangement uses TRBV7-8 and TRBJ2-3; 13 positions match TRBD2. V shed 3 bases and J 0 bases; nucleotides not matched to a gene: 3. Germline CDR1 SGHVS, CDR2 FQNEAQ. The CDR3 loop spans 17 amino acids. CDR3 nucleotides: TGTGCCAGCAGCTTCGGGACTAGCGGGACTAGCACAGATACGCAGTATTTT. Amino acid sequence: CASSFGTSGTSTDTQYF.

V usage is TRBV5-4 and J usage is TRBJ2-3; D might be TRBD1 (5 bases). Germline CDR1 SGHNT, CDR2 YYREEE (reference sequence). This CDR3 is built from 15 residues. V was pared by 1 base and J by 3 bases, with 12 bases between. The CDR3: CASSLSPGRTDTQYF. CDR3 DNA sequence: TGTGCCAGCAGCTTGTCACCAGGGCGTACAGATACGCAGTATTTT.

The rearrangement joins TRBV7-2 to TRBJ2-3; 10 bases align to TRBD2. CDR1 and CDR2 (germline): SGHTA, FQGNSA. The CDR3 extends over 15 amino acids. V shed 5 bases, J shed 5 bases, and the junction held 7 bases outside the gene matches. The CDR3 DNA is TGTGCCAGCAGCCAAGATAGCGGGGGGCAAGATACGCAGTATTTT. Amino acids: CASSQDSGGQDTQYF.

The chain couples TRBV7-6 to TRBJ2-7, with D maybe TRBD2 (6 bases). Germline values: CDR1 SGHVS, CDR2 FNYEAQ. Trimming took off 5 bases at V and 7 bases at J, with 24 bases between the two ends. The CDR3 loop spans 16 amino acids. DNA of the CDR3: TGTGCCAGCAGCCGAGATGGGAGGACGGATTTGAGGGAGCAGTACTTC. Amino acid sequence: CASSRDGRTDLREQYF.

V gene TRBV18 combines with J gene TRBJ2-5; TRBD1 agrees at 8 bases. This CDR3 region has 16 residues. After removal of 3 bases from V and 5 bases from J, the junction contained 11 bases not matched to a gene. Per germline, CDR1 KGHSH and CDR2 LQKENI. The CDR3 spells CASSPASGGGRETQYF. In DNA, the CDR3 is TGTGCCAGCTCACCCGCCTCAGGGGGCGGACGGGAGACCCAGTACTTC.

This rearrangement joins TRBV5-4 to TRBJ2-7; 11 nucleotides align to TRBD2. Trimming at V came to 4 bases and at J to 2 bases, leaving 5 bases not matched to a gene. This CDR3 contains 15 residues. Germline V gives CDR1 SGHNT, CDR2 YYREEE (reference sequence). The CDR3 nucleotides are TGTGCCAGCAGCCCGGAGACTAGCGGGGCCTACGAGCAGTACTTC. As protein: CASSPETSGAYEQYF.

CDR3: CSVDLQQETQYF. In DNA, the CDR3 is TGCAGCGTTGATTTACAGCAAGAGACCCAGTACTTC. The V and J genes are TRBV29-1 and TRBJ2-5; D is ambiguous. V lost 3 bases, J lost 2 bases, and 7 bases lay in between. Germline V gene sequence: CDR1 SQVTM, CDR2 ANQGSEA. This CDR3 has 12 residues. Full variable domain (outside the CDR3, taken from reference TRBV29-1 and TRBJ2-5): SAVISQKPSRDICQRGTSLTIQCQVDSQVTMMFWYRQQPGQSLTLIATANQGSEATYESGFVIDKFPISRPNLTFSTLTVSNMSPEDSSIYLCSVDLQQETQYFGPGTRLLVL.

This clone occurred a few times. The rearrangement links TRBV11-2 to TRBJ1-6; 8 nucleotides agree with TRBD1. Germline lookup yields CDR1 SGHAT and CDR2 FQNNGV. The CDR3 length is 15 residues. V shed 4 bases and J 10 bases; nucleotides not matched to a gene: 9. CDR3 sequence reads: CASSSSRGLVSPLHF. The CDR3 DNA reads as TGTGCCAGCAGCTCAAGCAGGGGGCTTGTATCACCCCTCCACTTT.

V gene TRBV6-1 combines with J gene TRBJ1-5; maybe TRBD1 (6 bases). The CDR3 contains 17 residues. The V and J ends lost 2 bases and 7 bases respectively, with 21 bases between them. CDR1 and CDR2 (germline): MNHNS, SASEGT. CDR3 sequence (DNA): TGTGCCAGCAGTGAAAGGCAGGGGCGGGCCTCGTTCCAGCCCCAGCATTTT. Translation gives CASSERQGRASFQPQHF.